This TCR beta chain was recorded in a study of lymphopenia after photon versus proton radiotherapy. Note on this clone: Its antigen is unidentified.

The CDR3 has 12 amino acids. The V and J ends lost 6 bases and 5 bases respectively, with 10 bases between them. The germline V gene encodes CDR1 MNHEY and CDR2 SVGAGI. Here immunoSEQ multiplex PCR was the method, and the copy in TCRdb shows in-frame clones only, minus some. The top ten clones hold 40% to 60% of a sample with more than 5,500 clones, about 80% of them seen once. Overall study results and limits: Authors raise, but do not show, better survival with proton therapy. Relative stability marked proton patients; photon patients lost diversity and naive cells. In patients who died, overall survival fell as post-nadir TCR diversity dropped more.

The starting material was peripheral blood, obtained from a patient treated with photon-based radiotherapy. The sequence came from a man aged 30 to 39 with gastric cancer. V usage is TRBV6-5 and J usage is TRBJ1-2; no firm D call. In DNA, the CDR3 is TGTGCCAGCAGACTCCAGGAGTATGGCTACACCTTC. Translating it yields CASRLQEYGYTF.